The 5 T cell receptor beta chains in this list originate from one sample, sequenced in a study of cytomegalovirus exposure and HLA in healthy donors. The PCR contained 60 Vbeta and 13 Jbeta primers. The protocol was immunoSEQ multiplex PCR, while the TCRdb copy is restricted to in-frame clones and leaves out a portion. Of 180,000 or so clones listed, 8.5% to 10% are singletons. The sample taken for sequencing was PBMCs. Receptor source: a woman younger than 45 in good health and CMV-seropositive.

This clone was counted only a few times. This sequence joins TRBV15 and TRBJ1-4; D unresolved. CDR1 and CDR2 from the germline V gene are LNHNV and YYDKDF (reference sequence). The germline V and J ends were trimmed by 0 bases and 8 bases, with 19 bases remaining between them. The CDR3 has 17 residues. CDR3 protein: CATSRDLMSRGYEKLFF. As DNA, the CDR3 is TGTGCCACCAGCAGAGATCTGATGTCTCGAGGGTACGAAAAACTGTTTTTT.

This clone was picked up a small number of times. The V and J genes are TRBV9 and TRBJ2-2; D is ambiguous. Germline V CDR1 and CDR2: SGDLS, YYNGEE. Trimming removed 1 base at V and 3 bases at J, with 16 bases between. The CDR3 runs 17 residues. The CDR3 DNA reads TGTGCCAGCAGCGTACCACGTGGGTCGGGTGACACCGGGGAGCTGTTTTTT. Translated, it gives CASSVPRGSGDTGELFF.

J is TRBJ1-5 and V is TRBV18; TRBD1 matches 9 bases. This CDR3 region has 18 residues. Trimming removed 3 bases from V and 1 base from J; junction bases left unmatched: 10. CDR1 is KGHSH, CDR2 LQKENI, per germline. CDR3 in amino acids: CASSPSLNRGPSNQPQHF. CDR3 DNA sequence: TGTGCCAGCTCACCGTCCTTAAACAGGGGGCCAAGCAATCAGCCCCAGCATTTT.

This sequence joins TRBV30 and TRBJ2-3; D is possibly TRBD2 (7 bases). Germline V lookup: CDR1 GTSNPN, CDR2 SVGIG (reference sequence). V shed 3 bases and J shed 5 bases, with 33 bases lying between them. The CDR3 sequence is 20 residues long. The CDR3 DNA is TGTGCCTGGAGGGTCCCCCAGGGGAGGGGTAGCGGCCTATTGGGAGATACGCAGTATTTT. Protein product: CAWRVPQGRGSGLLGDTQYF.

The chain recombines TRBV6-5 with TRBJ1-1; weak D call: TRBD1 (5 bases). Germline assignment: CDR1 MNHEY and CDR2 SVGAGI. V lost 5 bases and J lost 8, with 15 bases in between. This CDR3 region has 13 residues. Here the CDR3 reads CASSPRQGREAFF. In DNA form, the CDR3 reads TGTGCCAGCAGTCCCCGCCAGGGAAGAGAAGCTTTCTTT.